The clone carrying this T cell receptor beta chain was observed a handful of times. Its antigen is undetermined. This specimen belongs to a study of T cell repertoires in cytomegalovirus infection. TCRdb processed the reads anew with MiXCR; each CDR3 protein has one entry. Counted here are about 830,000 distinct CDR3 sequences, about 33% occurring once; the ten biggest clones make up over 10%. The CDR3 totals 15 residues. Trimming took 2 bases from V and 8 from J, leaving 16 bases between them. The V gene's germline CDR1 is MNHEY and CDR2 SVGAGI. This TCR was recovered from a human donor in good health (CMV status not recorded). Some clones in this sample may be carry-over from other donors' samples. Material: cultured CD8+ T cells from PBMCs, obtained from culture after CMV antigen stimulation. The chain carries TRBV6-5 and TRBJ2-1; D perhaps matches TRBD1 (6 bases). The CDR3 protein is CASSYLSGQSDEQFF. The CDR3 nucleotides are TGTGCCAGCAGTTACCTTTCGGGACAATCCGATGAGCAGTTCTTC.